This TCR beta chain came from a study of blood T cell repertoires in COVID-19. About the research overall: The United States, Italy and Spain provided the acute and convalescent COVID-19 samples. Sources were T cells, B-cell-depleted T cells, or PBMCs; the material itself was cDNA or gDNA.

Original methodology: The authors estimated nucleated cell counts from reference gene primer amplification. Here immunoSEQ multiplex PCR was the method, and the copy in TCRdb shows in-frame clones only, minus some. The V and J calls and clone size come from that table; D and trimming were worked out from the DNA. In the table there are roughly 250,000 clones, roughly 81% of which are singletons. From germline, CDR1 is MDHEN and CDR2 SYDVKM. Trimming took 7 bases from V and 6 from J, leaving 19 bases between them. The CDR3 sequence is 15 residues long. This chain links TRBV28 with TRBJ1-5, with D perhaps TRBD1 (5 bases). The sequenced material came from peripheral blood. The receptor was derived from a man over 45 with acute or convalescent COVID-19. This chain's CDR3 is CASIEDQGGFQPQHF. DNA for the CDR3: TGTGCCAGCATTGAAGATCAGGGAGGGTTTCAGCCCCAGCATTTT.